Listed below are T cell receptor beta chains from one sample, sequenced in a study of blood T cell repertoires in COVID-19. Produced via immunoSEQ multiplex PCR; TCRdb's table is partial and in-frame only. The sample comprises roughly 70,000 clones, about four fifths of which are singletons, and more than 4.5% rests with the top ten. The sequencing input was peripheral blood. The receptors were sampled from a woman aged 80 or older with active or convalescent COVID-19. CDR3s include the opening cysteine and the closing phenylalanine or tryptophan. Fields, in order: CDR3 DNA, CDR3 protein, J gene, clone size, D gene, V gene. A D gene is named only where the DNA matches it firmly. Clone size, where shown, is once, few, many, or a class for clones that have expanded.

cdr3_nt: TGTGCCAGCGACAGGGGGAACGGGGACACCATATATTTT
cdr3_aa: CASDRGNGDTIYF
j_call: TRBJ1-3
clone_size: NA
d_call: TRBD1
v_call: TRBV5-4

cdr3_nt: TGTGCCAGCAAAGAGGCAGGGGCCTTTAATGAAAAACTGTTTTTT
cdr3_aa: CASKEAGAFNEKLFF
j_call: TRBJ1-4
clone_size: NA
d_call: NA
v_call: TRBV6-5

cdr3_nt: TGTGCCAGCAGGGGAGAAGTCGGCTACACCTTC
cdr3_aa: CASRGEVGYTF
j_call: TRBJ1-2
clone_size: NA
d_call: NA
v_call: TRBV2

cdr3_nt: TGCGCCAGCAGTGAGGGGCCCGAATCGGATGAAAAACTGTTTTTT
cdr3_aa: CASSEGPESDEKLFF
j_call: TRBJ1-4
clone_size: NA
d_call: NA
v_call: TRBV10-1

cdr3_nt: TGTGCCAGCTCTTTAATCGGGACAGGGGCCTCCTACGAGCAGTACTTC
cdr3_aa: CASSLIGTGASYEQYF
j_call: TRBJ2-7
clone_size: once
d_call: TRBD1
v_call: TRBV18

cdr3_nt: TGTGCCAGCAGTCCCGGGACTAGCGGGAGTAATGAGCAGTTCTTC
cdr3_aa: CASSPGTSGSNEQFF
j_call: TRBJ2-1
clone_size: NA
d_call: TRBD2
v_call: TRBV6-5

cdr3_nt: TGTGCCAGCTCATACGGGACTAGCAATGAGCAGTTCTTC
cdr3_aa: CASSYGTSNEQFF
j_call: TRBJ2-1
clone_size: NA
d_call: TRBD2
v_call: TRBV18

cdr3_nt: TGTGCCAGTAGTATCGGGACTAACTATGGCTACACCTTC
cdr3_aa: CASSIGTNYGYTF
j_call: TRBJ1-2
clone_size: once
d_call: NA
v_call: TRBV19

cdr3_nt: TGCAGCGTTGGGCGACAGGGACAGGAAAAACTGTTTTTT
cdr3_aa: CSVGRQGQEKLFF
j_call: TRBJ1-4
clone_size: NA
d_call: TRBD1
v_call: TRBV29-1

cdr3_nt: TGCAGCGTCCGCGCGGGGGGCGGGGAGACCCAGTACTTC
cdr3_aa: CSVRAGGGETQYF
j_call: TRBJ2-5
clone_size: NA
d_call: TRBD2
v_call: TRBV29-1

cdr3_nt: TGTGCCAGCAGCCAAGGGGGCACGATCTATTCACCCCTCCACTTT
cdr3_aa: CASSQGGTIYSPLHF
j_call: TRBJ1-6
clone_size: once
d_call: NA
v_call: TRBV4-2

cdr3_nt: TGCGCCAGCAGGTATGACAGTTATAGCAATCAGCCCCAGCATTTT
cdr3_aa: CASRYDSYSNQPQHF
j_call: TRBJ1-5
clone_size: NA
d_call: NA
v_call: TRBV5-1

cdr3_nt: TGCGCCAGCAGCCAAGAAGGGTCTCTAGCGGGGGAGAACTACGAGCAGTACTTC
cdr3_aa: CASSQEGSLAGENYEQYF
j_call: TRBJ2-7
clone_size: NA
d_call: TRBD2
v_call: TRBV4-1

cdr3_nt: TGTGCCAGCAGCCCAGGTGGGGGGGTGAGCTACACCTTC
cdr3_aa: CASSPGGGVSYTF
j_call: TRBJ1-2
clone_size: once
d_call: NA
v_call: TRBV7-2

cdr3_nt: TGCGCCAGCAGCCAAGTTGATATGGGACTCTTTTACAATGAGCAGTTCTTC
cdr3_aa: CASSQVDMGLFYNEQFF
j_call: TRBJ2-1
clone_size: NA
d_call: NA
v_call: TRBV4-1

cdr3_nt: TGCGCCAGCAGCCAAATGGCAACCGGGGAGCTGTTTTTT
cdr3_aa: CASSQMATGELFF
j_call: TRBJ2-2
clone_size: NA
d_call: NA
v_call: TRBV4-1

cdr3_nt: TGTGCCAGCAGTTACGACAGGGTTTCCTACGAGCAGTACTTC
cdr3_aa: CASSYDRVSYEQYF
j_call: TRBJ2-7
clone_size: once
d_call: TRBD1
v_call: TRBV6-5

cdr3_nt: TGTGCCAGCAGTTTATACGGGGGCTCTGGAAACACCATATATTTT
cdr3_aa: CASSLYGGSGNTIYF
j_call: TRBJ1-3
clone_size: NA
d_call: NA
v_call: TRBV28